Below, one T cell receptor (beta chain) is given with its context. The antigen is not known. Germline and genes: mouse. The CDR3 end falls 1 residue outside the read, so it is completed with the germline J gene. This sample was included in a study of tissue T cells after allogeneic stem cell transplantation. Time point: mouse harvest day 7 after allogeneic transplant. Mouse grafts combined 10^7 T-cell-depleted bone marrow cells with 10^6 splenic CD5+ T cells. Clones were read by immunoSEQ multiplex PCR, and TCRdb kept only the in-frame ones, dropping some. This sample carries roughly 9,000 clones, about 48% of them seen once, and the ten largest clones take 7% to 8%. The germline V gene encodes CDR1 NSQYPW and CDR2 LRSPGD (reference sequence). The V segment lost 3 bases and the J segment 1 base; nucleotides outside the gene matches: 1. This CDR3 region has 15 residues. Study outcomes and limitations: This small cohort was clinically heterogeneous, and sampling depth was a limitation.

This TCR was sampled from a female BALB/c mouse given C57BL/6 T cells with graft-versus-host disease after an allogeneic hematopoietic cell transplant. The chain joins TRBV1 to TRBJ1-1; 11 bases are a match to TRBD1. The sample comprised gut tissue. Incomplete CDR3 DNA: TGCACCTGCAGTGCCGGGACAGGGGGGAACACAGAAGTCTTC. Amino acids: CTCSAGTGGNTEVF. The entire CDR3 is CTCSAGTGGNTEVFF.